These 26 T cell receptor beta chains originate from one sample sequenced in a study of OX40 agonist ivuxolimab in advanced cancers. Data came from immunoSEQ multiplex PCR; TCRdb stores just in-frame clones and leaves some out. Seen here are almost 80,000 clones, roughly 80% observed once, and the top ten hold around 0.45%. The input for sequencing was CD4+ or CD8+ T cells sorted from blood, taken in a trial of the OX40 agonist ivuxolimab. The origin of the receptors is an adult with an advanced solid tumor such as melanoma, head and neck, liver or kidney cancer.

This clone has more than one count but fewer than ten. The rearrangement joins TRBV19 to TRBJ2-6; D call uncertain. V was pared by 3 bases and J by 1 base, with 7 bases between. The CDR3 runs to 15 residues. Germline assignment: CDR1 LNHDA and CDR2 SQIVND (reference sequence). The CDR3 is CASSMGRSGANVLTF. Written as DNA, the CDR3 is TGTGCCAGTAGTATGGGCCGATCTGGGGCCAACGTCCTGACTTTC.

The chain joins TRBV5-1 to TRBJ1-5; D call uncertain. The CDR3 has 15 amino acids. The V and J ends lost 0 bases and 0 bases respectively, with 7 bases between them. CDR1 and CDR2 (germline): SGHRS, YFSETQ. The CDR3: CASSLGEDSNQPQHF. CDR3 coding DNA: TGCGCCAGCAGCTTGGGAGAAGATAGCAATCAGCCCCAGCATTTT.

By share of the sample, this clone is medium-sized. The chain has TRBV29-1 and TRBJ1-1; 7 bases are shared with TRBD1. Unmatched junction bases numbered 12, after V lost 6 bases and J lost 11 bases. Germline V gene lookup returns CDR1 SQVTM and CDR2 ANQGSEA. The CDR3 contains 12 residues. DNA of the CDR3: TGCAGCGTCGACAGGGCAGCGACCGGTGCTTTCTTT. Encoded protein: CSVDRAATGAFF.

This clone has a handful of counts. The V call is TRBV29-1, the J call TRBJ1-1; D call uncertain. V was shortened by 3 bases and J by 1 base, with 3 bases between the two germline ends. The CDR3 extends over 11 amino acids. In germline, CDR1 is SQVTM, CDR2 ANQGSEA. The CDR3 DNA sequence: TGCAGCGTTGATGGGAACACTGAAGCTTTCTTT. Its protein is CSVDGNTEAFF.

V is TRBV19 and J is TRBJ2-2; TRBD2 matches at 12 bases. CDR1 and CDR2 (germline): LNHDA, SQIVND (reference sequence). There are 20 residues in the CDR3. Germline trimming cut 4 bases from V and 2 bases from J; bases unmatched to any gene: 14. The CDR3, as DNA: TGTGCCAGTAGTAAGGCCCCGGCCAAGACTAGCGGGAGAAACACCGGGGAGCTGTTTTTT. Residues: CASSKAPAKTSGRNTGELFF. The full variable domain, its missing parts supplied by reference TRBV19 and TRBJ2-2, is DGGITQSPKYLFRKEGQNVTLSCEQNLNHDAMYWYRQDPGQGLRLIYYSQIVNDFQKGDIAEGYSVSREKKESFPLTVTSAQKNPTAFYLCASSKAPAKTSGRNTGELFFGEGSRLTVL.

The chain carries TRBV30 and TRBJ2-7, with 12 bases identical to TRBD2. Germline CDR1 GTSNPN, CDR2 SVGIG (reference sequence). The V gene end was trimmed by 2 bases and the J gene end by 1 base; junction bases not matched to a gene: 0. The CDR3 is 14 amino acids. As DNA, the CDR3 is TGTGCCTGGAGTCTAGCGGGAGGGTCCTACGAGCAGTACTTC. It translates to CAWSLAGGSYEQYF.

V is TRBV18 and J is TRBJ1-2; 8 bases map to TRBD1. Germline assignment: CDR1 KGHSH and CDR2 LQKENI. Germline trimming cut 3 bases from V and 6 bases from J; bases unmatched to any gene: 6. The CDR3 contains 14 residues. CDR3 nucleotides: TGTGCCAGCTCACCGCAGGCAGGGGGCGATGGCTACACCTTC. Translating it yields CASSPQAGGDGYTF. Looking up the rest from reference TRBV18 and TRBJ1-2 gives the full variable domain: NAGVMQNPRHLVRRRGQEARLRCSPMKGHSHVYWYRQLPEEGLKFMVYLQKENIIDESGMPKERFSAEFPKEGPSILRIQQVVRGDSAAYFCASSPQAGGDGYTFGSGTRLTVV.

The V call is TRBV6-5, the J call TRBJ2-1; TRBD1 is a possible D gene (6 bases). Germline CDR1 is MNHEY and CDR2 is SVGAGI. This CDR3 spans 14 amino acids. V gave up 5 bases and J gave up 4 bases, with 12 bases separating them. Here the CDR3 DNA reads TGTGCCAGCAGTCGGGATGGACAGTACAATGAGCAGTTCTTC. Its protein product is CASSRDGQYNEQFF.

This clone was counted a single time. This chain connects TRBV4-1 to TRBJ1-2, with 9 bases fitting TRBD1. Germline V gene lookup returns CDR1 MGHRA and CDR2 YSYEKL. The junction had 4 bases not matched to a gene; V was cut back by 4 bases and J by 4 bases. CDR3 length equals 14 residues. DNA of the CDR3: TGCGCCAGCAGCCCTGGACAGGGGAGCTATGGCTACACCTTC. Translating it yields CASSPGQGSYGYTF.

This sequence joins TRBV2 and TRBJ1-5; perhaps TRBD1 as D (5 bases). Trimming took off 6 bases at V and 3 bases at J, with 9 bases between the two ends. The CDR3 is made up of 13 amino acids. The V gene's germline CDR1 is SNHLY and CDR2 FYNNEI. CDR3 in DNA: TGTGCCAGCAGGGACACCCTCAATCAGCCCCAGCATTTT. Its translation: CASRDTLNQPQHF. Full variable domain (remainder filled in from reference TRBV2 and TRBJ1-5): EPEVTQTPSHQVTQMGQEVILRCVPISNHLYFYWYRQILGQKVEFLVSFYNNEISEKSEIFDDQFSVERPDGSNFTLKIRSTKLEDSAMYFCASRDTLNQPQHFGDGTRLSIL.

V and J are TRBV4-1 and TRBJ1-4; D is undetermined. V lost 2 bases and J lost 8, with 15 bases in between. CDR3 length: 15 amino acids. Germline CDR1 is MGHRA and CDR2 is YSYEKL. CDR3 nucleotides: TGCGCCAGCAGCCAAAACGGGCAGGAAGGAGAAAAACTGTTTTTT. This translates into CASSQNGQEGEKLFF.

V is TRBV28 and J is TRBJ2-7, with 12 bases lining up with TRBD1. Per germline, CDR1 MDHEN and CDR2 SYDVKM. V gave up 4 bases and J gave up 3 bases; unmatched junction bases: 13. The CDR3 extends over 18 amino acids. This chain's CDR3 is CASSSYGRRDRGLYEQYF. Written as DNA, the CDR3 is TGTGCCAGCAGTTCCTACGGGCGTCGGGACAGGGGGCTCTACGAGCAGTACTTC.

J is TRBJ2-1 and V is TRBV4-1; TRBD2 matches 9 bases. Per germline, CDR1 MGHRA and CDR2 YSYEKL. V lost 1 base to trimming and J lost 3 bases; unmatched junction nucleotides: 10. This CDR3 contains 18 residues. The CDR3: CASSQAFVGGRGYNEQFF. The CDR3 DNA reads TGCGCCAGCAGCCAAGCTTTCGTGGGCGGGAGGGGCTACAATGAGCAGTTCTTC.

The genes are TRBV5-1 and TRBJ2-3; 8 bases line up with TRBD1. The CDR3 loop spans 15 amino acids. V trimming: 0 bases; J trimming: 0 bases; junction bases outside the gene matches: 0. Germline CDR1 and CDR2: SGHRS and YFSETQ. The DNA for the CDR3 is TGCGCCAGCAGCTTGGGGGACAGGAGCACAGATACGCAGTATTTT. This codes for CASSLGDRSTDTQYF.

The CDR3 loop is CASSLGQSQETQYF. In nucleotides, the CDR3 is TGTGCCAGCAGCTTGGGGCAGTCCCAAGAGACCCAGTACTTC. The chain joins TRBV5-4 to TRBJ2-5; D call uncertain. Germline V gives CDR1 SGHNT, CDR2 YYREEE (reference sequence). The CDR3 covers 14 residues. Trimming stripped 0 bases from V and 1 base from J, with 7 bases between. The whole variable domain, remainder taken from reference TRBV5-4 and TRBJ2-5, is ETGVTQSPTHLIKTRGQQVTLRCSSQSGHNTVSWYQQALGQGPQFIFQYYREEENGRGNFPPRFSGLQFPNYSSELNVNALELDDSALYLCASSLGQSQETQYFGPGTRLLVL.

Here the CDR3 DNA reads TGTGCCAGCAGTGAGGGACTAGTAGGGCGCACCGGGGAGCTGTTTTTT. Amino acids: CASSEGLVGRTGELFF. The chain recombines TRBV6-1 with TRBJ2-2; 8 bases line up with TRBD2. The germline V gene encodes CDR1 MNHNS and CDR2 SASEGT. Trimming cost V 3 bases and J 4 bases; bases outside gene matches: 7. This CDR3 contains 16 residues.

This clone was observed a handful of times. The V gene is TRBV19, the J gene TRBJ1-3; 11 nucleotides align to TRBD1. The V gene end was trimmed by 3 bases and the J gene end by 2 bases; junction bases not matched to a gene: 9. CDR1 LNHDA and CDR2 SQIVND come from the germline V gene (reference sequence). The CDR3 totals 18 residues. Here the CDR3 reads CASSILDRGRSAGNTIYF. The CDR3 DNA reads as TGTGCCAGTAGTATTTTGGACAGGGGGCGTTCAGCTGGAAACACCATATATTTT.

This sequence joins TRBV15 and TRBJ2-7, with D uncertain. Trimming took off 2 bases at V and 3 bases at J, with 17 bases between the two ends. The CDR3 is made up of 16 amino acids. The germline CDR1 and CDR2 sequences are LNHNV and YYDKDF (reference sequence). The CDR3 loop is CATSRWPARAFYEQYV. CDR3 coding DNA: TGTGCCACCAGCAGATGGCCAGCAAGGGCCTTCTACGAGCAGTACGTC.

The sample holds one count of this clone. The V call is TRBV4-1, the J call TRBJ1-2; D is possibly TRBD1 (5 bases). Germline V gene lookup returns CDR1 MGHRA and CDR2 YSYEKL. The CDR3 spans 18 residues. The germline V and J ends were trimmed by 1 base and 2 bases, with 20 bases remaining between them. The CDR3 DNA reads TGCGCCAGCAGCCAAGGAAAGCTCGGGCAGGGCGTCAACTATGGCTACACCTTC. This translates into CASSQGKLGQGVNYGYTF.

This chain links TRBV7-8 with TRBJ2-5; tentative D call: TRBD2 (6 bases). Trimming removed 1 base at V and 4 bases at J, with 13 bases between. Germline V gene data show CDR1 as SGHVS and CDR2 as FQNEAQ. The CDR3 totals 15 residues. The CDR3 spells CASSLGRGNLETQYF. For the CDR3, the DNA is TGTGCCAGCAGCTTAGGGAGGGGTAACCTAGAGACCCAGTACTTC.

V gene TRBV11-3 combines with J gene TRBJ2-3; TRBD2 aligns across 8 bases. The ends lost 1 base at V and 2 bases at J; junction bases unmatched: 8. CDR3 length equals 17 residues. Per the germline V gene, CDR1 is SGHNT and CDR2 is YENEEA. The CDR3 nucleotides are TGTGCCAGCAGCTTAGGGAAGGCAGCGGGGGTCACAGATACGCAGTATTTT. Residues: CASSLGKAAGVTDTQYF.

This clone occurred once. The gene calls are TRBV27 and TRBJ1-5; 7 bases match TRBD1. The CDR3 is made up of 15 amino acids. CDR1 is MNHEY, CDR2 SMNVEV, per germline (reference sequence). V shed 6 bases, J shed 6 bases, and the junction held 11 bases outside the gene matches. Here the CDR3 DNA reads TGTGCCAGCAGCGCCCGGGACAGACACACTCAGCCCCAGCATTTT. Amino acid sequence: CASSARDRHTQPQHF.

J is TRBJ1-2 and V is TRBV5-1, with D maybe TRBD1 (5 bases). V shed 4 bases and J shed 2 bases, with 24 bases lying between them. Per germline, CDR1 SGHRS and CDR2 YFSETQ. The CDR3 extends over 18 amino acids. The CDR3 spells CASSKEGLGGATNYGYTF. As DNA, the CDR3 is TGCGCCAGCAGCAAAGAGGGTTTAGGAGGGGCCACCAACTATGGCTACACCTTC.

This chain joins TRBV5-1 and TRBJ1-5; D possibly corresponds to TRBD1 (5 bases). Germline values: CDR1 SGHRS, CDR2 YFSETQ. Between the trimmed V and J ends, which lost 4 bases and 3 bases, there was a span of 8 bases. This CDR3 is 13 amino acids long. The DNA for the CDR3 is TGCGCCAGCAGCCCGGGACCCAATCAGCCCCAGCATTTT. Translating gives CASSPGPNQPQHF.

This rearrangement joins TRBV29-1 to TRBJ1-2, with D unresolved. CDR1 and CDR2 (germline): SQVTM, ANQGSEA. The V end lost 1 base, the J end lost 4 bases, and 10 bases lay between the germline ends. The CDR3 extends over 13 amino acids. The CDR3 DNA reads TGCAGCGTTGAAGTTCCGGTCGCCTATGGCTACACCTTC. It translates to CSVEVPVAYGYTF.

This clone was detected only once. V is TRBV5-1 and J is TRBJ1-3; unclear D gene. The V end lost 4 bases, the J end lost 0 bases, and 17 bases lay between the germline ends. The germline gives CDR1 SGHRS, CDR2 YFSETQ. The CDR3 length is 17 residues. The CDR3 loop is CASSPTSTADSGNTIYF. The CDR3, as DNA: TGCGCCAGCAGCCCCACCAGTACAGCCGACTCTGGAAACACCATATATTTT.